These T cell receptor beta chains were read from a single sample in a study of beta chain features in type 1 diabetes. The repertoire was sequenced with immunoSEQ multiplex PCR; TCRdb's copy has only in-frame clones and lacks some. The sample records some 290,000 clones, approximately 25% being singletons. Sample: naive CD4+ T cells from blood. Receptors were obtained from a woman in her thirties with type 1 diabetes. Each CDR3 is given with its conserved first and last residue. Each record gives: clone size, D gene, J gene, V gene, CDR3 DNA, CDR3 protein. D genes are given only for firm matches. Rows may omit the clone size; those that give it use once, few, many or a size class.

size: few; D: NA; J: TRBJ2-6; V: TRBV10-3; DNA: TGTGCCATCAGTGGAGGCGGGGCTGGGGCCAACGTCCTGACTTTC; CDR3: CAISGGGAGANVLTF
size: NA; D: NA; J: TRBJ1-1; V: TRBV7-9; DNA: TGTGCCAGCAGCCCCACAGTCAACACTGAAGCTTTCTTT; CDR3: CASSPTVNTEAFF
size: few; D: NA; J: TRBJ2-1; V: TRBV7-9; DNA: TGTGCCAGCAGCTTAGCGCTAGGACAAACCCATGAGCAGTTCTTC; CDR3: CASSLALGQTHEQFF
size: NA; D: NA; J: TRBJ2-7; V: TRBV20-1; DNA: TGCAGTGCCACCTCAGGCTACGAGCAGTACTTC; CDR3: CSATSGYEQYF
size: few; D: NA; J: TRBJ2-1; V: TRBV28; DNA: TGTGCCAGCACCGCCTTTGAGCCCTACAATGAGCAGTTCTTC; CDR3: CASTAFEPYNEQFF
size: few; D: TRBD1; J: TRBJ2-3; V: TRBV11-2; DNA: TGTGCCAGCAGCTTAGTCGCGGGACAGGGAGTCGGTACGCAGTATTTT; CDR3: CASSLVAGQGVGTQYF
size: NA; D: NA; J: TRBJ2-1; V: TRBV29-1; DNA: TGCAGCGTTGAAGATCCAGGTAGCGGCGGCAATGAGCAGTTCTTC; CDR3: CSVEDPGSGGNEQFF
size: NA; D: NA; J: TRBJ1-2; V: TRBV5-6; DNA: TGTGCCAGCAGCCCGGGGGAGAACTATGGCTACACCTTC; CDR3: CASSPGENYGYTF
size: few; D: NA; J: TRBJ1-3; V: TRBV18; DNA: TGTGCCAGCTCACCACTCGAGGTCTCTGGAAACACCATATATTTT; CDR3: CASSPLEVSGNTIYF
size: few; D: NA; J: TRBJ1-2; V: TRBV30; DNA: TGTGCCTGGAGCCTAGATGGAGGCTATGGCTACACCTTC; CDR3: CAWSLDGGYGYTF
size: few; D: NA; J: TRBJ1-2; V: TRBV28; DNA: TGTGCCAGCAGTTTTGACAGTATGGGCTACACCTTC; CDR3: CASSFDSMGYTF
size: few; D: TRBD2; J: TRBJ2-4; V: TRBV5-4; DNA: TGTGCCAGCAGCTTTAGCGGGTCGGGGGGCATTCAGTACTTC; CDR3: CASSFSGSGGIQYF
size: NA; D: NA; J: TRBJ2-1; V: TRBV5-1; DNA: TGCGCCAGCAGGATAGGGGTAGGCAATGAGCAGTTCTTC; CDR3: CASRIGVGNEQFF
size: NA; D: NA; J: TRBJ2-7; V: TRBV2; DNA: TGTGCCAGCAGTGCCGAGGTTATCAACGAGCAGTACTTC; CDR3: CASSAEVINEQYF
size: few; D: TRBD1; J: TRBJ2-7; V: TRBV15; DNA: TGTGCCACCAGCAGAGAAGGGACAGGGGGCGGCTACGAGCAGTACTTC; CDR3: CATSREGTGGGYEQYF
size: NA; D: NA; J: TRBJ2-5; V: TRBV12-5; DNA: TGTGCTAGTGGTTTGGTAATCGGGGATCAAGAGACCCAGTACTTC; CDR3: CASGLVIGDQETQYF
size: NA; D: TRBD2; J: TRBJ2-1; V: TRBV9; DNA: TGTGCCAGCAGCGCCCTGGGACTAGCCTCCTACAATGAGCAGTTCTTC; CDR3: CASSALGLASYNEQFF